Listed below are T cell receptor beta chains from one sample, sequenced in a study of CD8 T cells in Susac syndrome. TCRdb ran MiXCR on the immunoSEQ multiplex PCR reads and lists one entry per CDR3 protein. The sample shows about 150,000 distinct CDR3 sequences, 95% to 96% of them seen only once. Sample: CD8+ T cells from PBMCs. Source of these receptors: a human donor with multiple sclerosis. The CDR3 runs from the conserved cysteine through the conserved F or W. D genes are given only for firm matches. Clone size is stated in some rows and not others, as once, few, many or a class when expanded.

v_call	j_call	clone_size	d_call	cdr3_nt	cdr3_aa
TRBV29-1	TRBJ2-2	few	-	TGCAGCGTTGCTACCACCGGGGAGCTGTTTTTT	CSVATTGELFF
TRBV7-9	TRBJ2-7	few	-	TGTGCCAGCAGGGGGGGTTCCTACGAGCAGTACTTC	CASRGGSYEQYF
TRBV29-1	TRBJ2-5	-	-	TGCAGCGTTGATACCCTGGGAGCCGAAACCGAAGAGACCCAGTACTTC	CSVDTLGAETEETQYF
TRBV27	TRBJ2-7	-	-	TGTGCCAGCAGAATCGACAGGAACTTCTACGAGCAGTACTTC	CASRIDRNFYEQYF
TRBV29-1	TRBJ2-5	-	-	TGCAGCGTCCATTTTCTTGAGAAAAGGGAGACCCAGTACTTC	CSVHFLEKRETQYF
TRBV7-3	TRBJ2-1	-	TRBD1	TGTGCCAGCGGGGAGGGACAGGGTGGATCCAAGCAGTTCTTC	CASGEGQGGSKQFF
TRBV29-1	TRBJ1-2	-	-	TGCAGCGTTGAAGATCCGGAGGGACCCTCTTATGGCTACACCTTC	CSVEDPEGPSYGYTF
TRBV27	TRBJ2-7	-	TRBD2	TGTGCCAGCAGTGTCATAGCGGGGGGCAGCGAGCAGTACTTC	CASSVIAGGSEQYF
TRBV13	TRBJ1-5	-	TRBD1	TGTGCCAGCAGCTTAGCCGGGACAGGAAACAATCAGCCCCAGCATTTT	CASSLAGTGNNQPQHF
TRBV27	TRBJ2-5	-	TRBD1	TGTGCCAGCAGTGGGACAGGGTGGCAAGAGACCCAGTACTTC	CASSGTGWQETQYF
TRBV29-1	TRBJ2-2	once	-	TGCAGCGTTGATGAAACCGGGGAGCTGTTTTTT	CSVDETGELFF
TRBV2	TRBJ2-7	-	-	TGTGCCAGCAGTGATTCGGACACAGGCCTCTACGAGCAGTACTTC	CASSDSDTGLYEQYF
TRBV11-2	TRBJ1-2	-	-	TGTGCCAGCAGCTCCGGGGATCAACATGGCTACACCTTC	CASSSGDQHGYTF
TRBV7-9	TRBJ2-3	-	TRBD2	TGTGCCAGCAGCGCACTAGCGGGGGTCGCAGATACGCAGTATTTT	CASSALAGVADTQYF
TRBV30	TRBJ2-7	-	TRBD2	TGTGCCTGGATTCGGACTAGCGGGGGCCCCTACGAGCAGTACTTC	CAWIRTSGGPYEQYF
TRBV5-6	TRBJ2-1	once	-	TGTGCCAGCAGAGATGACTTCGAGCGGGAGCAGTTCTTC	CASRDDFEREQFF
TRBV24-1	TRBJ2-3	-	-	TGTGCCACCCCCGGGGGACAGACGGCTAGCACAGATACGCAGTATTTT	CATPGGQTASTDTQYF
TRBV20-1	TRBJ2-3	-	TRBD2	TGCAGTGCCATGACGGGGGGGGCTGCTAGCACAGATACGCAGTATTTT	CSAMTGGAASTDTQYF
TRBV18	TRBJ1-2	-	-	TGTGCCAGCTCACCACTTTGGTTTAGAAACTATGGCTACACCTTC	CASSPLWFRNYGYTF
TRBV5-1	TRBJ2-1	-	-	TGCGCCAGCAGCCTAACCGGGGGAGACTACAATGAGCAGTTCTTC	CASSLTGGDYNEQFF
TRBV27	TRBJ2-1	-	-	TGTGCCAGCAGTTATCGGGGTTCCTACAATGAGCAGTTCTTC	CASSYRGSYNEQFF
TRBV29-1	TRBJ2-1	once	TRBD1	TGCAGCGTCGTGGGACAGGGTGGCAGGAGCTCCTACAATGAGCAGTTCTTC	CSVVGQGGRSSYNEQFF
TRBV13	TRBJ1-1	once	TRBD1	TGTGCCAGCAGCCAGCCGGGACAGGTAGGGTACCCTGAAGCTTTCTTT	CASSQPGQVGYPEAFF
TRBV25-1	TRBJ2-5	-	-	TGTGCCAGCAGTGAAGCGGAGACCCAGTACTTC	CASSEAETQYF
TRBV30	TRBJ2-3	few	-	TGTGCCTGGAGTGTTGACAGCAACACAGATACGCAGTATTTT	CAWSVDSNTDTQYF
TRBV12-3/TRBV12-4	TRBJ1-5	-	-	TGTGCCAGCAGTCCAATGACGAGGGAGCCCCAGCATTTT	CASSPMTREPQHF
TRBV20-1	TRBJ2-1	-	-	TGCAGTGCTAGGGGACCGATCCGAGAGCAGTTCTTC	CSARGPIREQFF
TRBV5-6	TRBJ2-1	-	-	TGTGCCAGCAGCGCGGGACTCGTCAACTCCTACAATGAGCAGTTCTTC	CASSAGLVNSYNEQFF
TRBV5-6	TRBJ2-1	-	-	TGTGCCAGCAGCTTGGATCGGTTGCCTGGTGAGCAGTTCTTC	CASSLDRLPGEQFF
TRBV12-3/TRBV12-4	TRBJ1-5	-	-	TGTGCCAGCAGCCTCTCCGGAGGTCAGCCCCAGCATTTT	CASSLSGGQPQHF
TRBV9	TRBJ2-5	-	TRBD1	TGTGCCAGCAGCGTCCAGGGGGCAGGGGAGACCCAGTACTTC	CASSVQGAGETQYF
TRBV27	TRBJ2-5	-	-	TGTGCCAGCAGTTCGGCGACAGGTTCGAAGACCCAGTACTTC	CASSSATGSKTQYF
TRBV27	TRBJ1-4	-	-	TGTGCCAGCAAAGACCTGGACGATGAAAAACTGTTTTTT	CASKDLDDEKLFF
TRBV6-2/TRBV6-3	TRBJ1-2	-	-	TGTGCGGCGGCAAGGACTAACTATGGCTACACCTTC	CAAARTNYGYTF
TRBV7-9	TRBJ2-6	-	-	TGTGCCACTCCTCGGACAGAGGGGGCCAACGTCCTGACTTTC	CATPRTEGANVLTF
TRBV7-9	TRBJ1-1	-	-	TGTGCCAGCACCCTCGGGAACACTGAAGCTTTCTTT	CASTLGNTEAFF
TRBV2	TRBJ1-2	-	-	TGTGCCAGCAGTTACTCACCGGGCGCCACCTATGGCTACACCTTC	CASSYSPGATYGYTF
TRBV30	TRBJ1-4	-	-	TGTGCCTGGAGTATTGGGGCAGGGGTTAATGAAAAACTGTTTTTT	CAWSIGAGVNEKLFF
TRBV9	TRBJ1-1	-	TRBD1	TGTGCCAGCAGCCCCGACCGAGAGGGACAGGTTTACACTGAAGCTTTCTTT	CASSPDREGQVYTEAFF
TRBV6-5	TRBJ2-1	-	TRBD1	TGTGCCAGCAGTTACAATAGACAGGGGGGGTACAATGAGCAGTTCTTC	CASSYNRQGGYNEQFF
TRBV29-1	TRBJ1-2	-	-	TGCAGCGTTGAATCAGGGATTGGCTACACCTTC	CSVESGIGYTF
TRBV21-1	TRBJ1-1	-	-	TGTGCCAGCAGCCCAAAGGGCAGGCGGGGGATGAACACTGAAGCTTTCTTT	CASSPKGRRGMNTEAFF
TRBV7-2	TRBJ2-3	-	-	TGTGCCAGCATCGCCACAGATACGCAGTATTTT	CASIATDTQYF
TRBV27	TRBJ2-3	-	-	TGTGCCAGCAGTTTAAGTCCAGATACGCAGTATTTT	CASSLSPDTQYF
TRBV29-1	TRBJ1-2	once	TRBD1	TGCAGCGTTACAGGGGGCGGCGGCTACACCTTC	CSVTGGGGYTF
TRBV11-2	TRBJ2-1	-	-	TGTGCCAGCAGCCCACGGGGGGAGCAGTTCTTC	CASSPRGEQFF
TRBV6-4	TRBJ2-5	-	-	TGTGCCAGCAGTGACTGGACTCTTGAAGAGACCCAGTACTTC	CASSDWTLEETQYF
TRBV29-1	TRBJ1-2	-	-	TGCAGCGTTGAAGGCGGCGGAGGGCCGAACTATGGCTACACCTTC	CSVEGGGGPNYGYTF
TRBV30	TRBJ1-6	-	TRBD1	TGTGCCTGGAGTGAGGGGGAGGGGGCTTCACCCCTCCACTTT	CAWSEGEGASPLHF
TRBV4-1	TRBJ2-3	-	-	TGCGCCAGCAGCCAAGAAGGTCCGGACAGTTGGGCGGATACGCAGTATTTT	CASSQEGPDSWADTQYF
TRBV6-5	TRBJ2-5	-	TRBD2	TGTGCCAGCAGTTACCGGTCGGGGGGGCCGCAAGAGACCCAGTACTTC	CASSYRSGGPQETQYF
TRBV6-1	TRBJ2-5	once	TRBD2	TGTGCCAGCAGCCACACAAGCGGGGGGCTCAAAGAGACCCAGTACTTC	CASSHTSGGLKETQYF
TRBV27	TRBJ1-6	-	TRBD1	TGTGCCAGCGCGTCTGACAGGGTACTCCATAATTCACCCCTCCACTTT	CASASDRVLHNSPLHF
TRBV7-9	TRBJ1-5	-	-	TGTGCCAGCAGCGGAACCGACATTAGCAATCAGCCCCAGCATTTT	CASSGTDISNQPQHF
TRBV27	TRBJ2-3	-	TRBD2	TGTGCCAGCAGTTATCCCCGTGGGAGCGGGGCCACAGATACGCAGTATTTT	CASSYPRGSGATDTQYF
TRBV5-6	TRBJ1-2	-	-	TGTGCCAGCAGCGCCGGGACTCCCGCGGGCTATGGCTACACCTTC	CASSAGTPAGYGYTF
TRBV6-5	TRBJ1-1	-	-	TGTGCCAGCAGTTACGGCAGCACTGAAGCTTTCTTT	CASSYGSTEAFF